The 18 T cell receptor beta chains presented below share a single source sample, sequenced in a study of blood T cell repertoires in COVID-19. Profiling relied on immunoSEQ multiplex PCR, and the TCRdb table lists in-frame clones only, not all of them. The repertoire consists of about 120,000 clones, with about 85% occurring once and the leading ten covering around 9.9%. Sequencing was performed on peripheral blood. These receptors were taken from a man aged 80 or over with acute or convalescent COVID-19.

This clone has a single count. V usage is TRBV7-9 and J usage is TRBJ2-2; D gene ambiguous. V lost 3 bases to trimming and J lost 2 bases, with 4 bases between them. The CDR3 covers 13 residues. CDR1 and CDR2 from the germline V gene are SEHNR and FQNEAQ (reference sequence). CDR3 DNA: TGTGCCAGCAGCTTTAGCAACACCGGGGAGCTGTTTTTT. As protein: CASSFSNTGELFF.

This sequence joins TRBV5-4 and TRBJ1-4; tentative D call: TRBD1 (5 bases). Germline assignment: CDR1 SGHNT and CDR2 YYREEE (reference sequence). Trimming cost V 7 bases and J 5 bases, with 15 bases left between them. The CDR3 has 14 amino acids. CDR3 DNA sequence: TGTGCCAGCGGCAACGGGGGGGAAAATGAAAAACTGTTTTTT. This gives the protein CASGNGGENEKLFF.

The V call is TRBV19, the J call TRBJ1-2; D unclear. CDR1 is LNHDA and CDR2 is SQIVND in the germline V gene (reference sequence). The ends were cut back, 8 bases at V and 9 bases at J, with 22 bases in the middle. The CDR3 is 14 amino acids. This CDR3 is CASAGSQILSSYTF. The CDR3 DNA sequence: TGTGCCAGTGCAGGAAGCCAGATTCTGAGTAGCTACACCTTC.

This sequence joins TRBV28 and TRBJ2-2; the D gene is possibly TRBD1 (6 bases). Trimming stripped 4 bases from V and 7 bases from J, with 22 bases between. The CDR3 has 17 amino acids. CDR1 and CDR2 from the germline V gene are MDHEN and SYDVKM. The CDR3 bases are TGTGCCAGCAGTTCTACCGGGACAAACCCGGGCGTCGGGGAGCTGTTTTTT. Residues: CASSSTGTNPGVGELFF.

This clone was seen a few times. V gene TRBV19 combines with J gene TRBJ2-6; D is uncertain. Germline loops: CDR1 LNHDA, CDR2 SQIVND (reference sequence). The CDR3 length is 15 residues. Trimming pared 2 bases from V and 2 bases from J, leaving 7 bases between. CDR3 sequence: CASSITGTGANVLTF. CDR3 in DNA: TGTGCCAGTAGTATAACGGGTACTGGGGCCAACGTCCTGACTTTC.

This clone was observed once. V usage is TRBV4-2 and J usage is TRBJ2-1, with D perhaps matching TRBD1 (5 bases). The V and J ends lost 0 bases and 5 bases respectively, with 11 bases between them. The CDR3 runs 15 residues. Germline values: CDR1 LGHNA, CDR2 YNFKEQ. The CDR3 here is CASSQEGVPNNEQFF. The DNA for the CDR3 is TGTGCCAGCAGCCAAGAAGGGGTACCTAACAATGAGCAGTTCTTC.

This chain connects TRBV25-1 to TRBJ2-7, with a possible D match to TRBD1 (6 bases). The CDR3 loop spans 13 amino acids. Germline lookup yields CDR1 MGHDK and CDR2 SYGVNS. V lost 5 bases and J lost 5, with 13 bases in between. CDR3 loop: CASSYRGIDEQYF. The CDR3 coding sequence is TGTGCCAGCAGTTATAGGGGGATAGACGAGCAGTACTTC.

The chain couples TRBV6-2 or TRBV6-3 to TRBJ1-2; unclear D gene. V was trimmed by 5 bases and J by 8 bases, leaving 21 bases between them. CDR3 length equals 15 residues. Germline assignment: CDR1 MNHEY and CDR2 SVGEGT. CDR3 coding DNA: TGTGCCAGCAGTCTCAATCCCCAGGCAGGCCGGGGCTACACCTTC. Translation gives CASSLNPQAGRGYTF.

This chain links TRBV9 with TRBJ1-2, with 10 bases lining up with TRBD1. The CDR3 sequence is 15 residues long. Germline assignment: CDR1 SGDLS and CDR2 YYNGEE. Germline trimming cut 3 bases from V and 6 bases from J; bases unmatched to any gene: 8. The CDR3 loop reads CASSGRDRGPDGYTF. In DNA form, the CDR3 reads TGTGCCAGCAGCGGCCGGGACAGGGGACCAGATGGCTACACCTTC.

CDR3 bases: TGTGCCAGCAGCTTAACAAGGGGACAGGGGTGGGACTATGGCTACACCTTC. Residues: CASSLTRGQGWDYGYTF. The chain links TRBV11-2 to TRBJ1-2, with 10 bases that match TRBD1. The CDR3 has 17 residues. The V and J ends lost 2 bases and 3 bases, in that order; junction bases with no gene match: 9. The germline gives CDR1 SGHAT, CDR2 FQNNGV.

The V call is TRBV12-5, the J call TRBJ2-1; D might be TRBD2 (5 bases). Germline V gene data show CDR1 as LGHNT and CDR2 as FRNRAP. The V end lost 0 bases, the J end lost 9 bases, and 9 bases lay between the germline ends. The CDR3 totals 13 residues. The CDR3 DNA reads TGTGCTAGTGGTTTGGTACTAGAAAGTGAGCAGTTCTTC. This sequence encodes CASGLVLESEQFF.

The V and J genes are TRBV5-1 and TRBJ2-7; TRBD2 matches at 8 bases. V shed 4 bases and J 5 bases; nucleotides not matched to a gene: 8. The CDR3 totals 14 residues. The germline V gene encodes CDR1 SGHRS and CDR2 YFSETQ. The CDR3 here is CASSRGPAGDEQYF. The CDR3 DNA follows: TGCGCCAGCAGCCGCGGGCCAGCGGGGGACGAGCAGTACTTC.

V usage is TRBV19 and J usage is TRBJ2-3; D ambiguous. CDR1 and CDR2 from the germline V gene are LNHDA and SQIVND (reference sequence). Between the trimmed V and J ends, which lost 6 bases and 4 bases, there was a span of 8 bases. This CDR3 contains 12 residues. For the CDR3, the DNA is TGTGCCAGTAGACAGTCCGCAGATACGCAGTATTTT. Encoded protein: CASRQSADTQYF.

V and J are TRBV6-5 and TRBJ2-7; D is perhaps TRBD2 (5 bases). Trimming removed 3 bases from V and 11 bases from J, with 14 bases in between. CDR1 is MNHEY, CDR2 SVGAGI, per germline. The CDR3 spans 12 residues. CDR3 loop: CASSYYEGVEYF. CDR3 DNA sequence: TGTGCCAGCAGTTATTACGAGGGAGTAGAGTACTTC.

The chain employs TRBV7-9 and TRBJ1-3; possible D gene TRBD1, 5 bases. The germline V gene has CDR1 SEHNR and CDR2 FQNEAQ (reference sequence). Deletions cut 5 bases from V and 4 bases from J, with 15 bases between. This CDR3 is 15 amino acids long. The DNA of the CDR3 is TGTGCCAGCAGCGCCCTCTCAGGGATCGGAAACACCATATATTTT. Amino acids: CASSALSGIGNTIYF.

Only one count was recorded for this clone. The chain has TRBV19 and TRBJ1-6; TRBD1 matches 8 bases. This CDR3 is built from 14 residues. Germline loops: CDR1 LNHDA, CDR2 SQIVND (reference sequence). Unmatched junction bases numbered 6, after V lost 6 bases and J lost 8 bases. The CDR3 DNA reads TGTGCCAGTAGCGCCGGACAGGGTCATTCACCCCTCCACTTT. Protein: CASSAGQGHSPLHF.

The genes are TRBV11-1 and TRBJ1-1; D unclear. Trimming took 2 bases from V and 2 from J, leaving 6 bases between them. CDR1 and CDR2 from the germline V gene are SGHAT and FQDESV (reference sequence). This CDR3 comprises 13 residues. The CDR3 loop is CASSLSLNTEAFF. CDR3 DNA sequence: TGTGCCAGCAGCTTAAGCCTTAACACTGAAGCTTTCTTT.

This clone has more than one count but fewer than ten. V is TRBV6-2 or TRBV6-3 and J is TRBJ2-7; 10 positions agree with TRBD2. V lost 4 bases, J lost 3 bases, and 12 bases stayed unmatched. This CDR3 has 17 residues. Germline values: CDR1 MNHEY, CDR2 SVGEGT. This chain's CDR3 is CASSSRGARTSGYEQYF. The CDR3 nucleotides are TGTGCCAGCAGTTCGAGAGGGGCCCGGACTAGCGGCTACGAGCAGTACTTC.